This T cell receptor beta chain appears in the sequencing data of a study of spatial heterogeneity in lung cancer. Study information: In tumor regions, TCR transcript counts tracked strongly with a T cell module score from matched bulk RNA-seq.

This sample's time point: sample taken at primary tumor resection. The donors, roughly 70 patients with untreated early-stage non-small cell lung cancer, provided the samples. The germline V gene has CDR1 SEHNR and CDR2 FQNEAQ (reference sequence). CDR3 length: 10 residues. V shed 11 bases and J 11 bases; nucleotides not matched to a gene: 6. A single record per CDR3 protein comes from TCRdb applying MiXCR to the 5' RACE reads. Of about 9,600 distinct CDR3 sequences in the sample, over 6% were seen once. Study-wide results and caveats: Mutation counts in tumors were tracked by counts of expanded intratumoral alpha and beta TCRs.

This clonotype was counted ten times or more. What it binds is unknown. The chain joins TRBV7-9 to TRBJ2-1; 7 positions agree with TRBD2. The source of this sequence is a female donor with early-stage non-small cell lung cancer. Here the sequenced sample was lung tumor tissue, taken at surgery. The CDR3 is CAGGGDKQFF. The CDR3 DNA reads TGTGCCGGCGGGGGAGACAAGCAGTTCTTC.